What follows is one TCR beta chain and its context. This sample is part of a study of blood T cell repertoires in COVID-19. Here immunoSEQ multiplex PCR was the method, and the copy in TCRdb shows in-frame clones only, minus some. The sample carries more than 110,000 clones, 78% recorded once. J lost 8 bases, V lost 1 base, and 10 bases had no gene match. Germline V gene sequence: CDR1 MGHRA, CDR2 YSYEKL. This CDR3 is 16 amino acids long. The chain carries TRBV4-1 and TRBJ1-3; the match to TRBD1 covers 8 bases. This sequence originates from a woman aged 45 to 65 who had recovered from COVID-19. The sequenced material came from PBMCs or T cells enriched from blood (not recorded which). The CDR3 here is CASSQGSPGGDDTIYF. The CDR3 DNA reads TGCGCCAGCAGCCAAGGATCACCAGGGGGCGACGACACCATATATTTT.